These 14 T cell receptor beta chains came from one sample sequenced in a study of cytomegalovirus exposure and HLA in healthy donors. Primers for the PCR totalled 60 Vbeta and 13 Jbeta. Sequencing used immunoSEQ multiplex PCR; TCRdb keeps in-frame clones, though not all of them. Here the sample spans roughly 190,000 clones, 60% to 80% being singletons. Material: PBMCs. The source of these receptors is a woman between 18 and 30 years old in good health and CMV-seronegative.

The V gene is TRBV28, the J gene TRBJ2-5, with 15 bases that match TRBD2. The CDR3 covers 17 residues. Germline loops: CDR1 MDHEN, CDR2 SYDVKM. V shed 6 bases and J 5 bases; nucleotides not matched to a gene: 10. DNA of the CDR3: TGTGCCAGCAGCTCTACCGGACTAGCGGGGGGGATGGAGACCCAGTACTTC. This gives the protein CASSSTGLAGGMETQYF.

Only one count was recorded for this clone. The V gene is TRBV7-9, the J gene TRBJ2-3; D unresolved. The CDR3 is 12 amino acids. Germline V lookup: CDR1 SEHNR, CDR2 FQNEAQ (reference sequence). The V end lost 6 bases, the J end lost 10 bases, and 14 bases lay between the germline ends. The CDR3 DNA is TGTGCCAGCAGGTTATTCGAGTTAGCGCAGTATTTT. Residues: CASRLFELAQYF.

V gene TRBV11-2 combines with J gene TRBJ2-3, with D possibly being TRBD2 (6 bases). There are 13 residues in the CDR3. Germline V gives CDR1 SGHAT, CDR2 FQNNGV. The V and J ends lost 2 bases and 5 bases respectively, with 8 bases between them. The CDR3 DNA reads TGTGCCAGCAGCTTATGGAGGGGAGATACGCAGTATTTT. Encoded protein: CASSLWRGDTQYF.

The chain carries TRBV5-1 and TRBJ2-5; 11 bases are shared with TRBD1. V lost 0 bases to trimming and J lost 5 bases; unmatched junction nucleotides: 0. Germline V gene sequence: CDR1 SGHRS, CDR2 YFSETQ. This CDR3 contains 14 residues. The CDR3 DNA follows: TGCGCCAGCAGCTTGGGGGACAGGGGGGAGACCCAGTACTTC. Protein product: CASSLGDRGETQYF.

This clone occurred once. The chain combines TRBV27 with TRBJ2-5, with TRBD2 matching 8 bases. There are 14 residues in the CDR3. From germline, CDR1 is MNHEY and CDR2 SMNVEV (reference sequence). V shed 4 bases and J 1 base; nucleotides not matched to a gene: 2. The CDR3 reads CASSSSGPQETQYF. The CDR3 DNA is TGTGCCAGCAGTTCTAGCGGGCCCCAAGAGACCCAGTACTTC.

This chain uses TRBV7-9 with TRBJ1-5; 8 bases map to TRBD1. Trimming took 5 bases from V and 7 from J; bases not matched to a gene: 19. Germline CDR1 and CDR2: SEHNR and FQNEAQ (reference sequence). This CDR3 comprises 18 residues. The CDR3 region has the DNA TGTGCCAGCAGCCCCCAGGACAGGGTTAAAGGAGTTAACCAGCCCCAGCATTTT. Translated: CASSPQDRVKGVNQPQHF. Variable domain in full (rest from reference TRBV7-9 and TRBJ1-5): DTGVSQNPRHKITKRGQNVTFRCDPISEHNRLYWYRQTLGQGPEFLTYFQNEAQLEKSRLLSDRFSAERPKGSFSTLEIQRTEQGDSAMYLCASSPQDRVKGVNQPQHFGDGTRLSIL.

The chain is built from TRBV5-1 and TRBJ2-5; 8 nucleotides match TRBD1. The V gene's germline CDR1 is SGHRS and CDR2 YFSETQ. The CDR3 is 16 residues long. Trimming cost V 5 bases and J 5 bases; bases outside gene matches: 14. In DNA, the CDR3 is TGCGCCAGCAGATCAACCGGGACAGGACCCTCGGAGACCCAGTACTTC. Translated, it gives CASRSTGTGPSETQYF.

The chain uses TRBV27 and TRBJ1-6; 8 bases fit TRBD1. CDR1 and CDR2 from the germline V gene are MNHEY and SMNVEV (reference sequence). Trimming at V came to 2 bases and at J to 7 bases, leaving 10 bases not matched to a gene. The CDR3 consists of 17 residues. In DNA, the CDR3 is TGTGCCAGCAGTTTAACCCTTAGGACAGGGATGAATTCACCCCTCCACTTT. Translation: CASSLTLRTGMNSPLHF.

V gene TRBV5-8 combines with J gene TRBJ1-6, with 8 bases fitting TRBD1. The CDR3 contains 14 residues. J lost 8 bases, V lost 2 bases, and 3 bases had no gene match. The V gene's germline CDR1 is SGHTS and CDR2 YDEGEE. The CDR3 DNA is TGTGCCAGCAGCTTCGGGACAGGTCATTCACCCCTCCACTTT. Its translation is CASSFGTGHSPLHF. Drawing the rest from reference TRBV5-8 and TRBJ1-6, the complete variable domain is EAGVTQSPTHLIKTRGQQATLRCSPISGHTSVYWYQQALGLGLQFLLWYDEGEERNRGNFPPRFSGRQFPNYSSELNVNALELEDSALYLCASSFGTGHSPLHFGNGTRLTVT.

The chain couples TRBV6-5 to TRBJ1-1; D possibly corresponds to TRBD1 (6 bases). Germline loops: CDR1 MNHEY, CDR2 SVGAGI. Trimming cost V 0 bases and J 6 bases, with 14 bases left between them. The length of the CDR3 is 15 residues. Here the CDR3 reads CASSYSRGYTSEAFF. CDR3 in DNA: TGTGCCAGCAGTTACTCGAGGGGGTACACCTCTGAAGCTTTCTTT.

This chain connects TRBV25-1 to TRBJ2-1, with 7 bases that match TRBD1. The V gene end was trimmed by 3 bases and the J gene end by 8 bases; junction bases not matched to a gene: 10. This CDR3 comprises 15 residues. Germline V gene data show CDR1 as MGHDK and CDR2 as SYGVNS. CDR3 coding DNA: TGTGCCAGCAGTGAGTACAGGGGTGTTGTGCATGAGCAGTTCTTC. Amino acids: CASSEYRGVVHEQFF.

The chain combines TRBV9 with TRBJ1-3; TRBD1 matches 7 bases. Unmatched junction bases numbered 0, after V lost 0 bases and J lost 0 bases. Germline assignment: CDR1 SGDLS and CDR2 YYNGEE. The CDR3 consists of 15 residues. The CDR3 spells CASSVGQGSGNTIYF. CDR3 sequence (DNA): TGTGCCAGCAGCGTAGGACAGGGCTCTGGAAACACCATATATTTT.

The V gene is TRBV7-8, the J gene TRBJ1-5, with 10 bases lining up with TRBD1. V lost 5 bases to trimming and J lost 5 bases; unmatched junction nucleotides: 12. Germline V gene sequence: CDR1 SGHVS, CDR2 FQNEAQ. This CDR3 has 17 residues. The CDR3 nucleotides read TGTGCCAGCAGCCGGACAGGGGGTTACATGTTGCATCAGCCCCAGCATTTT. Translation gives CASSRTGGYMLHQPQHF. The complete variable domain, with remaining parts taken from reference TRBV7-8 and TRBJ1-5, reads GAGVSQSPRYKVAKRGQDVALRCDPISGHVSLFWYQQALGQGPEFLTYFQNEAQLDKSGLPSDRFFAERPEGSVSTLKIQRTQQEDSAVYLCASSRTGGYMLHQPQHFGDGTRLSIL.

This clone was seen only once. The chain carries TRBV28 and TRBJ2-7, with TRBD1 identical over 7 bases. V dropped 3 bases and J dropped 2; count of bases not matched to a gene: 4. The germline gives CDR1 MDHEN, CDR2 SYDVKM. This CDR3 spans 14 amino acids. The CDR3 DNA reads TGTGCCAGCAGTTTCCCGGGACAGACCTACGAGCAGTACTTC. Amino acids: CASSFPGQTYEQYF.